This T cell receptor beta chain was captured in a study of blood T cell repertoires in COVID-19. Study-level information: COVID-19 samples from acute and convalescent phases originated in the United States, Italy and Spain. From T cells, B-cell-depleted T cells, or PBMCs came the material, which was cDNA or gDNA.

Clones were read by immunoSEQ multiplex PCR, and TCRdb kept only the in-frame ones, dropping some. This table has 250,000 to 300,000 clones, 85% to 90% appearing once. Cohorts were based on clinical histories the participants reported. V was clipped by 3 bases and J by 2 bases, with 12 bases between them. Looked up from germline, CDR1 is SQVTM and CDR2 is ANQGSEA. This CDR3 comprises 14 residues. The clonotype originates from an older woman in a cohort exposed to, infected with or recovered from COVID-19 (not recorded which). The rearrangement links TRBV29-1 to TRBJ2-3; possibly TRBD2 for D (5 bases). What was sequenced was PBMCs or T cells enriched from blood (not recorded which). CDR3 sequence reads: CSVDSGKNTDTQYF. DNA of the CDR3: TGCAGCGTTGATTCGGGGAAAAACACAGATACGCAGTATTTT.